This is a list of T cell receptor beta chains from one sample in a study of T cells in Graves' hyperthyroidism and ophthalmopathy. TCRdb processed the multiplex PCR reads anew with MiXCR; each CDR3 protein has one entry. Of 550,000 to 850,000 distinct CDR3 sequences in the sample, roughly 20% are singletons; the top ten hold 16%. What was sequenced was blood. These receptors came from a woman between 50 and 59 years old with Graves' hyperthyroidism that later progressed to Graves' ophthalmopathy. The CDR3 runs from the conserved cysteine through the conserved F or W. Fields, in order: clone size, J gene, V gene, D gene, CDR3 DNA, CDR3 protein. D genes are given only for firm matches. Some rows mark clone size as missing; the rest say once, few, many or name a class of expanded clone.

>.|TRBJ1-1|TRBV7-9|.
TGTGCCAGCAGCTTAAACTTGAACGCTGAAGCTTTCTTT
CASSLNLNAEAFF
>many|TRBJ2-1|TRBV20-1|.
TGCAGTGCTAGAGACAGGGGTCATGAGCAGTTCTTC
CSARDRGHEQFF
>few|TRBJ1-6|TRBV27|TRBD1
TGTGCCAGCAGTCGACAGGGGGCGGATAATTCACCCCTCCACTTT
CASSRQGADNSPLHF
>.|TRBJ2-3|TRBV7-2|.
TGTGCCAGCAGCTTTGGGTCGGGAGCAAGGACGCAGTATTTT
CASSFGSGARTQYF
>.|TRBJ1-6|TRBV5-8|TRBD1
TGTGCCAGCAGCTTGATGGGACAGGGAGGGTCACCCCTCCACTTT
CASSLMGQGGSPLHF
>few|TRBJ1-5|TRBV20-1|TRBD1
TGCAGTGCTAGAGGAGTTACAGGGGGCCATCAGCCCCAGCATTTT
CSARGVTGGHQPQHF
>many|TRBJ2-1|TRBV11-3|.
TGTGCCAGCAGCCCGGAGAATGAGCAGTTCTTC
CASSPENEQFF
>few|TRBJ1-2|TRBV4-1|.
TGCGCCAGCAGCCAAGACAAGTCTGGCTATGGCTACACCTTC
CASSQDKSGYGYTF
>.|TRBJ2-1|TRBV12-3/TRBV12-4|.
TGTGCCAGCTGCCAAGAGGACAGATCGTTCAATGAGCAGTTCTTC
CASCQEDRSFNEQFF
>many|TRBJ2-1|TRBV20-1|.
TGCAGTGCTAGTCGGACCTCCTACAATGAGCAGTTCTTC
CSASRTSYNEQFF
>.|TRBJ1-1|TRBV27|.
TGTGCCAGCAACCCCCATGGACGGCTTAACACTGAAGCTTTCTTT
CASNPHGRLNTEAFF
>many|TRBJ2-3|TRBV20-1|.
TGCAGTGCCGAACATGAGACCTTCACAGATACGCAGTATTTT
CSAEHETFTDTQYF
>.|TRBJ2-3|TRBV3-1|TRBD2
TGTGCCAGCAGCCCATTAGCGGGAGAGGTTGGTACGCAGTATTTT
CASSPLAGEVGTQYF
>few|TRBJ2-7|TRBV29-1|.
TGCAGCGTCGCTCAGGGGGGTCCCTACGAGCAGTACTTC
CSVAQGGPYEQYF
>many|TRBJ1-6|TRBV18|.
TGTGCCAGCTCACCAGGAATTAATTCACCCCTCCACTTT
CASSPGINSPLHF
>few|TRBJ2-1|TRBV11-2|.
TGTGCCAGCAGCTTAGTTCGTGGGGGCGGCTACAATGAGCAGTTCTTC
CASSLVRGGGYNEQFF
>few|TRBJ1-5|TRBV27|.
TGTGCCAGCAGTCCCGTGCAGGGTGGCAATCAGCCCCAGCATTTT
CASSPVQGGNQPQHF